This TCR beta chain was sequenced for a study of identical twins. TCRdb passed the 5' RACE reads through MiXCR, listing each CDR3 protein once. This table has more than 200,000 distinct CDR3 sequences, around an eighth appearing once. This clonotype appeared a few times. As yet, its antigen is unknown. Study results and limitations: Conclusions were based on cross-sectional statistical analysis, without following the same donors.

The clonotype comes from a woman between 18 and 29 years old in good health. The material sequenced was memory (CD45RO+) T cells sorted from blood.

CDR3 nucleotides: TGTGCCATCAGTGTAGGCGGCCTTGAGCAGTACTTC. Encoded protein: CAISVGGLEQYF. The chain recombines TRBV10-3 with TRBJ2-7, with D unresolved. The CDR3 length is 12 residues. V was cut by 4 bases and J by 7 bases, with 11 bases left in between. CDR1 is ENHRY and CDR2 is SYGVKD in the germline V gene.